This is a list of T cell receptor beta chains from one sample in a study of Ad26.COV2.S vaccination and SARS-CoV-2 variants. Generated by immunoSEQ multiplex PCR, the TCRdb table keeps only in-frame clones and is missing some. The sample has about 350,000 clones; around 88% are singletons. The sample was peripheral blood, taken in a trial of Ad26.COV2.S vaccine versus placebo. Receptors originate from a person between 18 and 65 years old who received the Ad26.COV2.S COVID-19 vaccine or a placebo. The CDR3 runs from the conserved cysteine through the conserved F or W. The order of the fields is V gene, clone size, J gene, D gene, CDR3 protein, CDR3 DNA. The D gene is left open where the match is weak. The size field is filled for only some rows; it gives once, few, many or a size class.

v_gene: TRBV9; abundance: .; j_gene: TRBJ2-6; d_gene: TRBD1; CDR3aa: CASSVGRRTGRSGANVLTF; CDR3nt: TGTGCCAGCAGCGTAGGCCGTAGGACAGGGCGCTCTGGGGCCAACGTCCTGACTTTC
v_gene: TRBV21-1; abundance: once; j_gene: TRBJ1-3; d_gene: .; CDR3aa: CASSKAHRLSSGNTIYF; CDR3nt: TGTGCCAGCAGCAAAGCGCACCGGTTAAGCTCTGGAAACACCATATATTTT
v_gene: TRBV7-9; abundance: few; j_gene: TRBJ1-6; d_gene: .; CDR3aa: CASSLNHSPLHF; CDR3nt: TGTGCCAGCAGCTTAAATCATTCACCCCTCCACTTT
v_gene: TRBV9; abundance: .; j_gene: TRBJ2-1; d_gene: .; CDR3aa: CASSVSIGVAMDNEQFF; CDR3nt: TGTGCCAGCAGCGTTTCTATAGGGGTGGCGATGGACAATGAGCAGTTCTTC
v_gene: TRBV4-3; abundance: .; j_gene: TRBJ2-5; d_gene: .; CDR3aa: CASSQGLQETQYF; CDR3nt: TGCGCCAGCAGCCAAGGTTTACAAGAGACCCAGTACTTC
v_gene: TRBV10-3; abundance: .; j_gene: TRBJ2-6; d_gene: TRBD1; CDR3aa: CAISVGTGRGSGANVLTF; CDR3nt: TGTGCCATCAGTGTCGGGACAGGGAGGGGCTCCGGGGCCAACGTCCTGACTTTC
v_gene: TRBV5-5; abundance: .; j_gene: TRBJ2-5; d_gene: TRBD1; CDR3aa: CASSERQGTQYF; CDR3nt: TGTGCCAGCAGCGAACGACAGGGGACCCAGTACTTC
v_gene: TRBV6-6; abundance: .; j_gene: TRBJ1-1; d_gene: .; CDR3aa: CASSYSRGNTEAFF; CDR3nt: TGTGCCAGCAGTTACTCACGTGGGAACACTGAAGCTTTCTTT
v_gene: TRBV29-1; abundance: .; j_gene: TRBJ2-7; d_gene: TRBD1; CDR3aa: CSVRPRDSPYEQYF; CDR3nt: TGCAGCGTTCGTCCCCGGGACAGTCCCTACGAGCAGTACTTC
v_gene: TRBV19; abundance: .; j_gene: TRBJ1-5; d_gene: .; CDR3aa: CASSIPGRGRRQPQHF; CDR3nt: TGTGCCAGTAGTATCCCTGGGAGGGGGAGACGTCAGCCCCAGCATTTT
v_gene: TRBV20-1; abundance: .; j_gene: TRBJ1-4; d_gene: .; CDR3aa: CSASPGLEEKLFF; CDR3nt: TGCAGTGCTAGTCCGGGGCTCGAAGAAAAACTGTTTTTT
v_gene: TRBV18; abundance: .; j_gene: TRBJ2-5; d_gene: TRBD1; CDR3aa: CASSPGQGYQETQYF; CDR3nt: TGTGCCAGCTCCCCGGGACAGGGATACCAAGAGACCCAGTACTTC
v_gene: TRBV19; abundance: .; j_gene: TRBJ2-1; d_gene: TRBD2; CDR3aa: CASSIDGRESYNEQFF; CDR3nt: TGTGCCAGTAGTATAGACGGGAGGGAGTCCTACAATGAGCAGTTCTTC
v_gene: TRBV19; abundance: .; j_gene: TRBJ1-2; d_gene: TRBD1; CDR3aa: CASSPRTDRRHYGYTF; CDR3nt: TGTGCCAGTAGTCCTCGGACGGACAGGCGACACTATGGCTACACCTTC
v_gene: TRBV6-5; abundance: .; j_gene: TRBJ2-7; d_gene: TRBD2; CDR3aa: CASSTTSGRDYEQYF; CDR3nt: TGTGCCAGCAGCACGACTAGCGGGAGAGACTACGAGCAGTACTTC
v_gene: TRBV30; abundance: once; j_gene: TRBJ2-7; d_gene: .; CDR3aa: CAWVPGEANEQYF; CDR3nt: TGTGCCTGGGTGCCCGGGGAGGCTAACGAGCAGTACTTC
v_gene: TRBV19; abundance: .; j_gene: TRBJ2-1; d_gene: TRBD1; CDR3aa: CASSATGGEYSYNEQFF; CDR3nt: TGTGCCTCGTCCGCTACAGGGGGCGAATACTCCTACAATGAGCAGTTCTTC
v_gene: TRBV19; abundance: .; j_gene: TRBJ1-1; d_gene: .; CDR3aa: CASSRGGDQTIPAFF; CDR3nt: TGTGCCAGTAGTAGAGGGGGAGACCAAACAATTCCAGCTTTCTTT
v_gene: TRBV6-2/TRBV6-3; abundance: .; j_gene: TRBJ2-1; d_gene: TRBD2; CDR3aa: CASSYPLAGGDEQFF; CDR3nt: TGTGCCAGCAGTTACCCACTAGCGGGAGGGGATGAGCAGTTCTTC
v_gene: TRBV6-6; abundance: .; j_gene: TRBJ1-3; d_gene: TRBD1; CDR3aa: CASSYGQGPGNTIYF; CDR3nt: TGTGCCAGCAGTTATGGACAGGGCCCTGGAAACACCATATATTTT
v_gene: TRBV9; abundance: .; j_gene: TRBJ2-1; d_gene: TRBD2; CDR3aa: CASSGELGLADNEQFF; CDR3nt: TGTGCCAGCAGCGGCGAGCTGGGACTAGCGGACAATGAGCAGTTCTTC
v_gene: TRBV27; abundance: .; j_gene: TRBJ2-1; d_gene: .; CDR3aa: CASSYGIRDEQFF; CDR3nt: TGTGCCAGCAGTTATGGAATTAGAGATGAGCAGTTCTTC
v_gene: TRBV28; abundance: .; j_gene: TRBJ1-3; d_gene: .; CDR3aa: CASSRQVTGNTIYF; CDR3nt: TGTGCCAGCAGTCGACAGGTTACTGGAAACACCATATATTTT
v_gene: TRBV4-3; abundance: .; j_gene: TRBJ2-3; d_gene: TRBD2; CDR3aa: CASSQAPLAGGRGGTDTQYF; CDR3nt: TGCGCCAGCAGCCAAGCCCCCCTAGCGGGGGGACGCGGGGGCACAGATACGCAGTATTTT
v_gene: TRBV5-1; abundance: .; j_gene: TRBJ2-7; d_gene: .; CDR3aa: CASSSLDSYEQYF; CDR3nt: TGCGCCAGCAGCAGCTTGGACAGTTACGAGCAGTACTTC
v_gene: TRBV3-1/TRBV3-2; abundance: .; j_gene: TRBJ1-2; d_gene: TRBD1; CDR3aa: CASSQDALGQGADYGYTF; CDR3nt: TGTGCCAGCAGCCAAGATGCGCTGGGACAGGGGGCTGACTATGGCTACACCTTC
v_gene: TRBV20-1; abundance: .; j_gene: TRBJ2-1; d_gene: .; CDR3aa: CSVASEGEQFF; CDR3nt: TGCAGTGTGGCCTCAGAGGGCGAACAGTTCTTC
v_gene: TRBV28; abundance: .; j_gene: TRBJ2-7; d_gene: TRBD1; CDR3aa: CASSLGVWDSSSYEQYF; CDR3nt: TGTGCCAGCAGTTTAGGAGTATGGGACAGCAGCTCCTACGAGCAGTACTTC
v_gene: TRBV29-1; abundance: .; j_gene: TRBJ2-2; d_gene: TRBD1; CDR3aa: CSVWDRNTGELFF; CDR3nt: TGCAGCGTTTGGGACAGGAACACCGGGGAGCTGTTTTTT
v_gene: TRBV28; abundance: .; j_gene: TRBJ1-1; d_gene: TRBD1; CDR3aa: CASRGVGTGGSEAFF; CDR3nt: TGTGCCAGCAGGGGGGTTGGGACAGGCGGATCTGAAGCTTTCTTT
v_gene: TRBV4-3; abundance: .; j_gene: TRBJ2-2; d_gene: .; CDR3aa: CASSQSTAGELFF; CDR3nt: TGCGCCAGCAGCCAATCCACAGCCGGGGAGCTGTTTTTT
v_gene: TRBV18; abundance: .; j_gene: TRBJ2-2; d_gene: .; CDR3aa: CASSPTGDLYTGELFF; CDR3nt: TGTGCCAGCTCACCCACAGGAGACCTTTACACCGGGGAGCTGTTTTTT
v_gene: TRBV11-2; abundance: .; j_gene: TRBJ2-5; d_gene: TRBD2; CDR3aa: CASSAMVGLAGVGTQYF; CDR3nt: TGTGCCAGCAGCGCGATGGTGGGACTAGCGGGAGTTGGGACCCAGTACTTC
v_gene: TRBV7-9; abundance: once; j_gene: TRBJ2-3; d_gene: TRBD2; CDR3aa: CASSQGLAGSTDTQYF; CDR3nt: TGTGCCAGCAGCCAGGGACTAGCGGGCAGCACAGATACGCAGTATTTT
v_gene: TRBV11-2; abundance: .; j_gene: TRBJ2-7; d_gene: TRBD1; CDR3aa: CASSLALGQGGEQYF; CDR3nt: TGTGCCAGCAGCTTAGCCCTCGGACAGGGGGGCGAGCAGTACTTC
v_gene: TRBV11-2; abundance: .; j_gene: TRBJ1-2; d_gene: .; CDR3aa: CASSLEWGRTQTQGYTF; CDR3nt: TGTGCCAGCAGCTTAGAGTGGGGGAGGACCCAAACGCAGGGCTACACCTTC
v_gene: TRBV19; abundance: .; j_gene: TRBJ1-2; d_gene: .; CDR3aa: CASSLSIANYGYTF; CDR3nt: TGTGCCAGTAGTCTTTCTATAGCTAACTATGGCTACACCTTC
v_gene: TRBV2; abundance: .; j_gene: TRBJ2-7; d_gene: TRBD2; CDR3aa: CASSDPAGGYEQYF; CDR3nt: TGTGCCAGCAGTGATCCAGCGGGAGGATACGAGCAGTACTTC
v_gene: TRBV7-2; abundance: .; j_gene: TRBJ2-1; d_gene: .; CDR3aa: CASTHWGGLGEQFF; CDR3nt: TGTGCCAGCACCCATTGGGGGGGGCTGGGTGAGCAGTTCTTC
v_gene: TRBV30; abundance: .; j_gene: TRBJ2-7; d_gene: .; CDR3aa: CAWSGGNSYEQYF; CDR3nt: TGTGCCTGGAGTGGAGGGAACTCCTACGAGCAGTACTTC
v_gene: TRBV2; abundance: .; j_gene: TRBJ2-1; d_gene: TRBD2; CDR3aa: CASRPTSGPPSEQFF; CDR3nt: TGTGCCAGCAGGCCGACTAGCGGGCCCCCTAGTGAGCAGTTCTTC
v_gene: TRBV7-8; abundance: .; j_gene: TRBJ1-1; d_gene: .; CDR3aa: CASKGPNTEAFF; CDR3nt: TGTGCCAGCAAGGGCCCGAACACTGAAGCTTTCTTT
v_gene: TRBV7-9; abundance: .; j_gene: TRBJ2-7; d_gene: .; CDR3aa: CASSPKDSYEQYF; CDR3nt: TGTGCCAGCAGCCCGAAGGACTCCTACGAGCAGTACTTC